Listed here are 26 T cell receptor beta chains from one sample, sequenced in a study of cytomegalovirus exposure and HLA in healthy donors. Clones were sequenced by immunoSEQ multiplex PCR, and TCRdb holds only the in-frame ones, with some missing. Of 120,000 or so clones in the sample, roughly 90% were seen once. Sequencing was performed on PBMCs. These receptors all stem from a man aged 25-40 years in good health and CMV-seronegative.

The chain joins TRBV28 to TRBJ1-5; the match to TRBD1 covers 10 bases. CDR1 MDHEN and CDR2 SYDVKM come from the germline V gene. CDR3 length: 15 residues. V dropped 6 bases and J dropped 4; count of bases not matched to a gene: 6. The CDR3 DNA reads TGTGCCAGCAGCCGGCCGGGACAGGGGAATCAGCCCCAGCATTTT. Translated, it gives CASSRPGQGNQPQHF.

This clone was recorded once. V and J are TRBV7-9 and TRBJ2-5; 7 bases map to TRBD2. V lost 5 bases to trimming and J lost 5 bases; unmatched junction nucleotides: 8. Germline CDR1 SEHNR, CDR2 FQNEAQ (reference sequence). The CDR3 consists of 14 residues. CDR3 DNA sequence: TGTGCCAGCAGCCCGGGCGGGGGAAGGGAGACCCAGTACTTC. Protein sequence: CASSPGGGRETQYF.

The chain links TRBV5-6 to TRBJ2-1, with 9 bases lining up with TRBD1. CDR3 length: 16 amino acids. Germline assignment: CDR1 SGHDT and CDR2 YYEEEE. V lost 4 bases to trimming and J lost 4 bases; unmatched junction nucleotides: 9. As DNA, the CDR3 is TGTGCCAGCAGCCGGACAGGGGCCAATCTATACAATGAGCAGTTCTTC. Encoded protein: CASSRTGANLYNEQFF.

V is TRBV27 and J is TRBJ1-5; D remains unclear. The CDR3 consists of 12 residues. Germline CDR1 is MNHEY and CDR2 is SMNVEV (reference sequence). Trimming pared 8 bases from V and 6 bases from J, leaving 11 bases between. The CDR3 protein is CASGYGSQPQHF. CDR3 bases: TGTGCCAGCGGGTACGGGAGTCAGCCCCAGCATTTT.

DNA for the CDR3: TGTGCCATCAGTGAGTCGATCGAGGGTGGGGCCTACGAGCAGTACTTC. As protein: CAISESIEGGAYEQYF. The genes are TRBV10-3 and TRBJ2-7; D may be TRBD2 (5 bases). Trimming shortened V by 0 bases and J by 2 bases, and 14 bases separated the two germline ends. Germline CDR1 ENHRY, CDR2 SYGVKD. The CDR3 contains 16 residues.

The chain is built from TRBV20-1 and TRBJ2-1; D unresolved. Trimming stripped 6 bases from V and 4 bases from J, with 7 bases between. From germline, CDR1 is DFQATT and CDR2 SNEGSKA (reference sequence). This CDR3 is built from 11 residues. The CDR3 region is CSARPYNEQFF. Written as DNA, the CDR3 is TGCAGTGCCCGTCCGTACAATGAGCAGTTCTTC.

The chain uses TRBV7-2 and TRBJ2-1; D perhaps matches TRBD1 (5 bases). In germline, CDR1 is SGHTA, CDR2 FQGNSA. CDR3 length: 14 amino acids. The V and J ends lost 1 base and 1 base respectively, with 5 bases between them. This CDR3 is CASSLEGSYNEQFF. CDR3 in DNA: TGTGCCAGCAGCTTAGAGGGGTCCTACAATGAGCAGTTCTTC.

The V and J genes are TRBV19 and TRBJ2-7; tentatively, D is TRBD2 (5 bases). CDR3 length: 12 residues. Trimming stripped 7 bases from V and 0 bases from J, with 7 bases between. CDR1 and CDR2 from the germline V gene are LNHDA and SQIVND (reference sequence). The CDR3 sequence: CASTGSSYEQYF. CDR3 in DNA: TGTGCCAGTACGGGAAGCTCCTACGAGCAGTACTTC. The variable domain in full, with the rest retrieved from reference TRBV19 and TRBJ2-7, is DGGITQSPKYLFRKEGQNVTLSCEQNLNHDAMYWYRQDPGQGLRLIYYSQIVNDFQKGDIAEGYSVSREKKESFPLTVTSAQKNPTAFYLCASTGSSYEQYFGPGTRLTVT.

The CDR3 is CASSLRFSGTDNYGYTF. The CDR3 DNA is TGCGCCAGCAGCTTGCGCTTTTCCGGGACTGATAACTATGGCTACACCTTC. V is TRBV5-1 and J is TRBJ1-2, with D possibly TRBD1 on 5 matching bases. The ends were cut back, 1 base at V and 1 base at J, with 17 bases in the middle. The germline gives CDR1 SGHRS, CDR2 YFSETQ. The CDR3 consists of 17 residues.

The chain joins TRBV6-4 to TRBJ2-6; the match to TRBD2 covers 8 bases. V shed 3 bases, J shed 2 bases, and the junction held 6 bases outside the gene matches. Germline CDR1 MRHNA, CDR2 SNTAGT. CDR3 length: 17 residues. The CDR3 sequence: CASSEARLAPGANVLTF. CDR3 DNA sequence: TGTGCCAGCAGTGAAGCCCGACTAGCGCCTGGGGCCAACGTCCTGACTTTC.

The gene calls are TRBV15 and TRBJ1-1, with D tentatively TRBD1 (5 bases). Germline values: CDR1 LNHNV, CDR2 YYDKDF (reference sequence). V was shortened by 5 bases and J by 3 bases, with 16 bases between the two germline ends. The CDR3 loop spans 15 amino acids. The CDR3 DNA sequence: TGTGCCACCAGCGGAAGAGTTGGGGCTTACACTGAAGCTTTCTTT. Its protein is CATSGRVGAYTEAFF. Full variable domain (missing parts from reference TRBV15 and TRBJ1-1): DAMVIQNPRYQVTQFGKPVTLSCSQTLNHNVMYWYQQKSSQAPKLLFHYYDKDFNNEADTPDNFQSRRPNTSFCFLDIRSPGLGDTAMYLCATSGRVGAYTEAFFGQGTRLTVV.

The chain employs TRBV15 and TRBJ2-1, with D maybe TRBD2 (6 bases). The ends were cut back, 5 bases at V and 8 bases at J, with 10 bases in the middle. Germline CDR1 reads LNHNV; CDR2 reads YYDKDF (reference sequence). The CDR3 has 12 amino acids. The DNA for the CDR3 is TGTGCCACCAGCTCAAGGAGGGATGAGCAGTTCTTC. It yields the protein CATSSRRDEQFF.

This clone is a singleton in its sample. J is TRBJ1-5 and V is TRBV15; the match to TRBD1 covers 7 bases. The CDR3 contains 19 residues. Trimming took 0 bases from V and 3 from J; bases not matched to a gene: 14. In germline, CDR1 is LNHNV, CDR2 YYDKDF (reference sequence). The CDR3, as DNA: TGTGCCACCAGCAGAGATCGATTGCTAGAAGGGGGCCCCAATCAGCCCCAGCATTTT. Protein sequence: CATSRDRLLEGGPNQPQHF.

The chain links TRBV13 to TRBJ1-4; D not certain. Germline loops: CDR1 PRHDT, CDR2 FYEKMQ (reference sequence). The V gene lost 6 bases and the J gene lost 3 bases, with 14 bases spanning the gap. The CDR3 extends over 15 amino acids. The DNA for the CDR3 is TGTGCCAGCAGTGAGGGAGGAGAGGCTAATGAAAAACTGTTTTTT. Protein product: CASSEGGEANEKLFF.

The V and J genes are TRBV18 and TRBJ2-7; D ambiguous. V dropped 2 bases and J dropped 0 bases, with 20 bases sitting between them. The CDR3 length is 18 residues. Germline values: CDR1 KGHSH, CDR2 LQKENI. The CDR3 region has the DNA TGTGCCAGCTCACCATTAAAGCCCTCGTTACTGAGCTCCTACGAGCAGTACTTC. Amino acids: CASSPLKPSLLSSYEQYF.

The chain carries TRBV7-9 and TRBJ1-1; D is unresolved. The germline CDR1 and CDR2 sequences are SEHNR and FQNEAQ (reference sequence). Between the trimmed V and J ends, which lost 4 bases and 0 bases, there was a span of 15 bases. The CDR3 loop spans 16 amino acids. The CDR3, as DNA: TGTGCCAGCAGCTCCCTCCCCACGGTCATGAACACTGAAGCTTTCTTT. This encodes CASSSLPTVMNTEAFF.

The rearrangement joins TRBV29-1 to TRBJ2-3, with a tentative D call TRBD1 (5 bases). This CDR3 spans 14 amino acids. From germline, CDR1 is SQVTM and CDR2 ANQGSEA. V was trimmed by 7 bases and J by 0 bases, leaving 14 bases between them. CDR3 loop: CSARQSSSTDTQYF. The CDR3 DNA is TGCAGCGCCCGACAGTCGTCTAGCACAGATACGCAGTATTTT.

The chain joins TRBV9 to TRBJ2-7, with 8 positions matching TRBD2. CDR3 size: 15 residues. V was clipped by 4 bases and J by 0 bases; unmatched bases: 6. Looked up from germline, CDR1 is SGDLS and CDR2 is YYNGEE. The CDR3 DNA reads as TGTGCCAGCAGCCCCGGGGGGGGGTTCTCCTACGAGCAGTACTTC. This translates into CASSPGGGFSYEQYF.

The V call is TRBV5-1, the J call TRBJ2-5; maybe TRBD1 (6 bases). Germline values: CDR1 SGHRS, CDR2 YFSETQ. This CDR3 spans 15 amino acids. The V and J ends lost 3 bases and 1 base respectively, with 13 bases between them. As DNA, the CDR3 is TGCGCCAGCAGCTCCTCGTCAGGGGCCCAAGAGACCCAGTACTTC. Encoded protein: CASSSSSGAQETQYF.

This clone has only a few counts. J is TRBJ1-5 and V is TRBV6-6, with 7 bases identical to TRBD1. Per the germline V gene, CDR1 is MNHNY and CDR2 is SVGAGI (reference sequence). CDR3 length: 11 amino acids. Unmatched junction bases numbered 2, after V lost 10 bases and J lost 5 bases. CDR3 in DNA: TGTGCCACCCAGGGGGATCAGCCCCAGCATTTT. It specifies CATQGDQPQHF.

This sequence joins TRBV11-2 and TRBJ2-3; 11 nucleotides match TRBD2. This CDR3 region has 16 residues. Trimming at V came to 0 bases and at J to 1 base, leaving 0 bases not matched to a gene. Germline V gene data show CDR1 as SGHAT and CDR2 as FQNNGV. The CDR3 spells CASSLEGLAGTDTQYF. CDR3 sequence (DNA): TGTGCCAGCAGCTTAGAGGGACTAGCGGGCACAGATACGCAGTATTTT.

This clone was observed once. The CDR3 nucleotides read TGTGCCAGCAGTTTCGGACAGTCAAATTCACCCCTCCACTTT. It yields the protein CASSFGQSNSPLHF. The rearrangement links TRBV2 to TRBJ1-6, with D possibly matching TRBD1 (6 bases). CDR3 length: 14 amino acids. V shed 5 bases and J shed 7 bases, with 12 bases lying between them. Germline-derived CDR1 and CDR2 are SNHLY and FYNNEI.

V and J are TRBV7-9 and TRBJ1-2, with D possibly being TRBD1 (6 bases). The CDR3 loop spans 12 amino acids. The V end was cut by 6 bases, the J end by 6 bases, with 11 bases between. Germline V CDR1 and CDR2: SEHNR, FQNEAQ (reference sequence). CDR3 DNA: TGTGCCAGCAGGCAAGGGGGAAATGGCTACACCTTC. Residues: CASRQGGNGYTF. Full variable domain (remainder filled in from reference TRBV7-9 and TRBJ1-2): DTGVSQNPRHKITKRGQNVTFRCDPISEHNRLYWYRQTLGQGPEFLTYFQNEAQLEKSRLLSDRFSAERPKGSFSTLEIQRTEQGDSAMYLCASRQGGNGYTFGSGTRLTVV.

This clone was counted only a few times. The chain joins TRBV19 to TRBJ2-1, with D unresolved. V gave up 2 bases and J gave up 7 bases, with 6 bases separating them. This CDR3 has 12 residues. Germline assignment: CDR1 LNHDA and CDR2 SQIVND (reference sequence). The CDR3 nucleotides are TGTGCCAGTAGTATATTCTTGAATGAGCAGTTCTTC. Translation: CASSIFLNEQFF.

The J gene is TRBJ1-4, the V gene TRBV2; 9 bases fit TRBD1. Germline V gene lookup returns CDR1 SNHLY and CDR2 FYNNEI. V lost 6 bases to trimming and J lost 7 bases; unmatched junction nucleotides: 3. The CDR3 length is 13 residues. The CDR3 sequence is CASSEDRGEKLFF. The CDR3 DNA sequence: TGTGCCAGCAGCGAGGACAGGGGTGAAAAACTGTTTTTT.

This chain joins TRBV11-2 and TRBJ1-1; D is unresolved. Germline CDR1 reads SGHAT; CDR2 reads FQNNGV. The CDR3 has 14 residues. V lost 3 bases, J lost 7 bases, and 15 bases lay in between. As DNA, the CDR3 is TGTGCCAGCAGCTTCTTCCGCCAGGCTGATGAAGCTTTCTTT. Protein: CASSFFRQADEAFF.